The 11 T cell receptor beta chains below all came from one sample that was sequenced in a study of preoperative IRX-2 immunotherapy in early breast cancer. Sample treatment: preoperative locoregional IRX-2 cytokine immunotherapy. Libraries were prepared by immunoSEQ multiplex PCR; TCRdb keeps only in-frame clonotypes and omits some of them. This sample has 15,000 to 25,000 clones, with around four fifths found just once. The sequencing here drew on lymph node tissue, taken after IRX-2 immunotherapy. The receptors come from a human donor with breast cancer.

The rearrangement uses TRBV11-3 and TRBJ2-1; 7 nucleotides align to TRBD2. In germline, CDR1 is SGHNT, CDR2 YENEEA. V lost 6 bases to trimming and J lost 8 bases; unmatched junction nucleotides: 10. This CDR3 region has 14 residues. The CDR3 DNA reads as TGTGCCAGCAGTCGGTGGGGGAGGGCGCATGAGCAGTTCTTC. The encoded protein is CASSRWGRAHEQFF.

This sequence joins TRBV5-1 and TRBJ2-5, with D perhaps assigned TRBD1 or TRBD2 (5 bases each). CDR3 length equals 14 residues. CDR1 SGHRS and CDR2 YFSETQ come from the germline V gene. The V end was cut by 0 bases, the J end by 4 bases, with 10 bases between. CDR3 coding DNA: TGCGCCAGCAGCTTGGGTCCGGGGCCAGAGACCCAGTACTTC. Protein: CASSLGPGPETQYF.

V and J are TRBV19 and TRBJ1-1; perhaps TRBD1 as D (5 bases). Germline V gene sequence: CDR1 LNHDA, CDR2 SQIVND (reference sequence). The CDR3 has 14 amino acids. Trimming took 0 bases from V and 5 from J, leaving 10 bases between them. Written as DNA, the CDR3 is TGTGCCAGTAGTATAGACGGCAAGGGGACTGAAGCTTTCTTT. It specifies CASSIDGKGTEAFF. The whole variable domain, filled in from reference TRBV19 and TRBJ1-1, reads DGGITQSPKYLFRKEGQNVTLSCEQNLNHDAMYWYRQDPGQGLRLIYYSQIVNDFQKGDIAEGYSVSREKKESFPLTVTSAQKNPTAFYLCASSIDGKGTEAFFGQGTRLTVV.

J is TRBJ1-6 and V is TRBV10-3, with TRBD1 as a possible D gene (5 bases). The V and J ends lost 10 bases and 10 bases respectively, with 17 bases between them. This CDR3 comprises 13 residues. Germline CDR1 ENHRY, CDR2 SYGVKD. The CDR3 reads CASQLGGRSPLHF. CDR3 nucleotides: TGTGCCAGCCAACTCGGGGGAAGATCACCCCTCCACTTT.

The CDR3 protein is CASSPQAVPNSPLHF. The DNA of the CDR3 is TGTGCCAGCAGCCCACAGGCGGTTCCTAATTCACCCCTCCACTTT. The chain recombines TRBV11-3 with TRBJ1-6, with a weak D call TRBD1 (5 bases). CDR3 length: 15 residues. CDR1 is SGHNT and CDR2 is YENEEA in the germline V gene. With 5 bases removed from V and 6 bases from J, the gap between germline ends came to 14 bases.

This sequence joins TRBV19 and TRBJ2-7; a possible D gene is TRBD1 (6 bases). Trimming shortened V by 2 bases and J by 7 bases, and 18 bases separated the two germline ends. CDR1 LNHDA and CDR2 SQIVND come from the germline V gene (reference sequence). There are 15 residues in the CDR3. CDR3 nucleotide sequence: TGTGCCAGTAGTATAAGGTTTTCAGGGGTGGGGGAGCAGTACTTC. It is translated as CASSIRFSGVGEQYF.

The chain has TRBV9 and TRBJ2-3; TRBD1 or TRBD2 may be the D gene (5 bases each). Germline V gives CDR1 SGDLS, CDR2 YYNGEE. V was cut by 0 bases and J by 5 bases, with 13 bases left in between. The CDR3 is 15 residues long. CDR3 sequence (DNA): TGTGCCAGCAGCGTAGAAGGGACCGGCGGAGATACGCAGTATTTT. Translating gives CASSVEGTGGDTQYF.

The CDR3 coding sequence is TGTGCCAGTAGTCACAGGGCCTCCTCCTACGAGCAGTACTTC. Translation gives CASSHRASSYEQYF. The chain employs TRBV19 and TRBJ2-7; D might be TRBD1 (6 bases). The CDR3 is 14 residues long. Germline V gene sequence: CDR1 LNHDA, CDR2 SQIVND (reference sequence). The V end was cut by 5 bases, the J end by 0 bases, with 11 bases between.

The rearrangement links TRBV11-3 to TRBJ1-2, with TRBD1 as a possible D gene (6 bases). Trimming took 2 bases from V and 10 from J, leaving 17 bases between them. CDR1 and CDR2 from the germline V gene are SGHNT and YENEEA. CDR3 length: 14 residues. The CDR3: CASSLHRDAIDYTF. The CDR3 DNA sequence: TGTGCCAGCAGCTTACACAGGGACGCTATAGACTACACCTTC.

This clone has only a few counts. The rearrangement uses TRBV28 and TRBJ1-4; TRBD1 might be the D (5 bases). Germline V gene lookup returns CDR1 MDHEN and CDR2 SYDVKM. V lost 2 bases and J 3 bases, leaving 7 bases between the germline ends. This CDR3 spans 14 amino acids. CDR3 sequence (DNA): TGTGCCAGCAGTTTAGTACAGGCTAATGAAAAACTGTTTTTT. Amino acid sequence: CASSLVQANEKLFF. Full variable domain (outside the CDR3, taken from reference TRBV28 and TRBJ1-4): DVKVTQSSRYLVKRTGEKVFLECVQDMDHENMFWYRQDPGLGLRLIYFSYDVKMKEKGDIPEGYSVSREKKERFSLILESASTNQTSMYLCASSLVQANEKLFFGSGTQLSVL.

The genes are TRBV6-8 and TRBJ1-4; no firm D call. Germline V gives CDR1 MNHGY, CDR2 SAAAGT. The CDR3 runs 15 residues. The V and J ends lost 2 bases and 4 bases respectively, with 11 bases between them. The CDR3: CASSYQGGSNEKLFF. In DNA form, the CDR3 reads TGTGCCAGCAGTTACCAAGGTGGAAGTAATGAAAAACTGTTTTTT.